The present T cell receptor (beta chain) was sequenced within a study of molecular identifiers for immune sequencing clone quantification. Study at large: Five aliquots were made in replicates from the RNA of roughly 20,000 or 100,000 naive CD8 cells, and four were sequenced.

Germline trimming cut 2 bases from V and 7 bases from J; bases unmatched to any gene: 3. This CDR3 has 13 amino acids. The germline CDR1 and CDR2 sequences are MNHEY and SMNVEV (reference sequence). Study outcomes and limitations: Clones of above 20 RNA copies carried over 98% of effector molecules; in naive cells they carried under 1%.

For naive CD8 T cells, sorting used the CD8+CD4-CCR7+CD45RA+ phenotype. In the case of this clonotype: Its antigen is not identified.

Bulk TCR library preparation followed previously described methods with listed TCR primers. A single record per CDR3 protein comes from TCRdb applying MiXCR to the PCR reads. The data hold about half a million distinct CDR3 sequences, with approximately 25% observed a single time. The sequence was collected from a human donor in good health. Some libraries in this study had Jurkat cell RNA spiked in. The J gene is TRBJ2-3, the V gene TRBV27; 7 bases align to TRBD1. Sequenced sample: naive CD8+ T cells from blood, with Jurkat cell RNA spiked in. The subset: FACS-sorted CD8+CD4-CCR7+CD45RA+ naive T cells. Here the CDR3 reads CASSLDRVNTQYF. As DNA, the CDR3 is TGTGCCAGCAGTTTAGACAGGGTTAATACGCAGTATTTT.